One sample yielded the 5 T cell receptor beta chains listed below, sequenced in a study of OX40 agonist ivuxolimab in advanced cancers. Libraries came from the immunoSEQ multiplex PCR assay. TCRdb limited this immuneACCESS table to in-frame rearrangements with V and J called. A share of clones is missing; checked studies link under half to unresolved V genes, and the rest is unexplained. This sample is represented by tens of thousands of clones; approximately 90% of them were singletons. The ten largest clones capture about 2.8% of the sample. The starting material was CD4+ or CD8+ T cells sorted from blood, obtained in a trial of the OX40 agonist ivuxolimab. The source is an adult with an advanced solid tumor such as melanoma, head and neck, liver or kidney cancer.

This chain links TRBV14 with TRBJ1-5; D perhaps matches TRBD1 (5 bases). This CDR3 contains 14 residues. Germline CDR1 and CDR2: SGHDN and FVKESK. With 1 base removed from V and 6 bases from J, the gap between germline ends came to 10 bases. CDR3 sequence reads: CASSQAGWGQPQHF. The CDR3, as DNA: TGTGCCAGCAGCCAAGCAGGGTGGGGTCAGCCCCAGCATTTT.

The chain combines TRBV27 with TRBJ2-1; 10 nucleotides match TRBD2. The CDR3 loop spans 16 amino acids. CDR1 and CDR2 (germline): MNHEY, SMNVEV (reference sequence). V shed 1 base and J 8 bases; nucleotides not matched to a gene: 8. This CDR3 reads CASSLFPSGGGDEQFF. The DNA for the CDR3 is TGTGCCAGCAGTTTATTTCCTAGCGGGGGTGGGGATGAGCAGTTCTTC.

The V and J genes are TRBV4-1 and TRBJ1-1; no reliable D call. The germline CDR1 and CDR2 sequences are MGHRA and YSYEKL. Trimming took off 1 base at V and 12 bases at J, with 18 bases between the two ends. CDR3 length: 14 amino acids. Here the CDR3 reads CASSQVVVVGNTFF. The CDR3 DNA sequence: TGCGCCAGCAGCCAAGTGGTAGTAGTTGGGAATACTTTCTTT.

This chain uses TRBV27 with TRBJ1-2; D gene uncertain. Trimming removed 11 bases at V and 2 bases at J, with 18 bases between. CDR1 is MNHEY, CDR2 SMNVEV, per germline (reference sequence). The CDR3 spans 14 residues. Here the CDR3 DNA reads TGTGCCTCCGGCCGTCGTGGGGAGAACTATGGCTACACCTTC. It codes for CASGRRGENYGYTF.

This CDR3 is CAWRPGSPYEQYF. CDR3 DNA sequence: TGTGCCTGGAGGCCGGGATCACCCTACGAGCAGTACTTC. The chain carries TRBV30 and TRBJ2-7; possible D gene TRBD2, 5 bases. This CDR3 has 13 residues. The germline V gene has CDR1 GTSNPN and CDR2 SVGIG (reference sequence). V dropped 3 bases and J dropped 2 bases, with 11 bases sitting between them. The entire variable domain, with the rest obtained from reference TRBV30 and TRBJ2-7, is as follows: SQTIHQWPATLVQPVGSPLSLECTVEGTSNPNLYWYRQAAGRGLQLLFYSVGIGQISSEVPQNLSASRPQDRQFILSSKKLLLSDSGFYLCAWRPGSPYEQYFGPGTRLTVT.